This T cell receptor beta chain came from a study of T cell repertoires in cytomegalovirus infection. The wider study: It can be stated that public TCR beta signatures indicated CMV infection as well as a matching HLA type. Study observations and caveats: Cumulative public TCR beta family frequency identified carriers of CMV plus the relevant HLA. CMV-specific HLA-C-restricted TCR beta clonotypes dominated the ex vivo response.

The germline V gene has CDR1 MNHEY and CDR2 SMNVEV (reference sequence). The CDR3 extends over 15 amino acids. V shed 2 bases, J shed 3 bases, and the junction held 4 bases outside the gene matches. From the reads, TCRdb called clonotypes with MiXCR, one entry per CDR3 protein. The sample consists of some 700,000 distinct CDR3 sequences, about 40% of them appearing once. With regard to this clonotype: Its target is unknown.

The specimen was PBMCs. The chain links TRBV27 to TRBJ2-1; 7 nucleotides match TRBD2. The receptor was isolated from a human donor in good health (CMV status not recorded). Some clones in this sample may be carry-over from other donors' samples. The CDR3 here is CASSLIRGGYNEQFF. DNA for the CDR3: TGTGCCAGCAGTTTAATTCGCGGGGGCTACAATGAGCAGTTCTTC.